The rows below give T cell receptor beta chains drawn from one sample of a study of cytomegalovirus exposure and HLA in healthy donors. Produced via immunoSEQ multiplex PCR; TCRdb's table is partial and in-frame only. The sample includes 200,000 to 250,000 clones, approximately 87% seen only once; the top ten take about 6%. Sequencing used PBMCs. These receptors all come from a woman between 18 and 29 years old in good health and CMV-seronegative. CDR3s include the opening cysteine and the closing phenylalanine or tryptophan. Each record gives: CDR3 protein, CDR3 DNA, D gene, V gene, clone size, J gene. A D gene is named only where the DNA matches it firmly. Not every row has a clone size; where given, it reads once, few, many or a size class.

CASSPRRNEKLFF	TGTGCCAGCAGCCCGAGACGGAATGAAAAACTGTTTTTT	NA	TRBV7-2	NA	TRBJ1-4
CASNPGPSSGNTIYF	TGTGCCAGCAATCCGGGACCGAGCTCTGGAAACACCATATATTTT	NA	TRBV9	NA	TRBJ1-3
CASSWDRGGNQPQHF	TGTGCCAGCAGCTGGGACAGGGGCGGGAATCAGCCCCAGCATTTT	TRBD1	TRBV6-5	NA	TRBJ1-5
CASGVGENTEAFF	TGTGCTAGTGGAGTGGGGGAGAACACTGAAGCTTTCTTT	NA	TRBV12-5	NA	TRBJ1-1
CASSPSRRNEQFF	TGTGCCAGCAGCCCCAGCCGCAGGAATGAGCAGTTCTTC	NA	TRBV6-5	NA	TRBJ2-1
CASSPWEASPAFEAFF	TGTGCCAGCAGCCCTTGGGAGGCCAGCCCGGCTTTTGAAGCTTTCTTT	NA	TRBV4-2	once	TRBJ1-1
CAISERDRGYGYTF	TGTGCCATCAGTGAGAGGGACAGGGGCTATGGCTACACCTTC	TRBD1	TRBV10-3	few	TRBJ1-2
CASSLGPITGELFF	TGTGCCAGCAGCTTAGGCCCTATCACCGGGGAGCTGTTTTTT	NA	TRBV5-6	NA	TRBJ2-2
CARGGPRNEQFF	TGTGCCAGGGGGGGGCCAAGGAATGAGCAGTTCTTC	NA	TRBV2	NA	TRBJ2-1
CASSAGQSSYNSPLHF	TGTGCCAGCAGTGCGGGACAGAGCTCCTATAATTCACCCCTCCACTTT	TRBD1	TRBV6-1	NA	TRBJ1-6
CASRSPGTGTNEKLFF	TGTGCCAGCAGGAGTCCCGGGACAGGGACTAATGAAAAACTGTTTTTT	TRBD1	TRBV28	NA	TRBJ1-4
CASIRGQGGTEAFF	TGTGCCAGCATTAGGGGACAGGGGGGCACTGAAGCTTTCTTT	TRBD1	TRBV6-1	NA	TRBJ1-1
CATSSEGQGSDTQYF	TGTGCCACCAGCAGTGAGGGACAGGGGTCAGATACGCAGTATTTT	TRBD1	TRBV15	NA	TRBJ2-3
CASSPNKAGASSYNEQFF	TGTGCCAGCAGTCCTAACAAAGCGGGCGCGAGCTCCTACAATGAGCAGTTCTTC	NA	TRBV13	NA	TRBJ2-1
CASKSGGGNEQFF	TGTGCCAGTAAAAGCGGAGGGGGAAATGAGCAGTTCTTC	NA	TRBV19	NA	TRBJ2-1
CASLGQGWNEQFF	TGTGCCAGCCTAGGACAGGGGTGGAATGAGCAGTTCTTC	TRBD1	TRBV5-8	NA	TRBJ2-1
CASSLGASTDTQYF	TGTGCCAGCAGCTTGGGGGCTAGCACAGATACGCAGTATTTT	NA	TRBV5-6	NA	TRBJ2-3
CASGETGEVGGYTF	TGTGCCAGTGGGGAGACAGGGGAGGTAGGAGGCTACACCTTC	TRBD1	TRBV19	NA	TRBJ1-2
CASSSLTGGFNYGYTF	TGTGCCAGCAGCTCCCTGACAGGGGGTTTTAACTATGGCTACACCTTC	TRBD1	TRBV6-6	NA	TRBJ1-2
CASRNAGGDYGYTF	TGTGCCAGCAGAAACGCGGGGGGGGACTATGGCTACACCTTC	NA	TRBV28	NA	TRBJ1-2
CSVGGYGRGPNAEQYF	TGCAGCGTTGGGGGGTATGGGAGGGGCCCTAATGCGGAGCAGTACTTC	TRBD2	TRBV29-1	NA	TRBJ2-7
CASSGAYSNQPQHF	TGTGCCAGCAGTGGAGCCTATAGCAATCAGCCCCAGCATTTT	NA	TRBV6-1	NA	TRBJ1-5
CASTLPGSTRGGSPLHF	TGTGCCAGCACCCTCCCGGGGTCAACGAGGGGGGGTTCACCCCTCCACTTT	NA	TRBV27	NA	TRBJ1-6
CASSLTYSGGSTDTQYF	TGTGCCAGCAGCTTAACGTACTCGGGGGGAAGCACAGATACGCAGTATTTT	TRBD2	TRBV7-3	NA	TRBJ2-3
CASSLMRPLYGYTF	TGTGCCAGCAGCTTAATGAGACCTCTCTATGGCTACACCTTC	NA	TRBV5-4	NA	TRBJ1-2
CASRRRGAQEKLFF	TGTGCCAGTCGGAGGAGGGGGGCGCAGGAAAAACTGTTTTTT	NA	TRBV19	NA	TRBJ1-4
CVSSTGDTEAFF	TGTGTCAGCAGTACCGGGGACACTGAAGCTTTCTTT	NA	TRBV2	NA	TRBJ1-1
CASSGDVNTEAFF	TGTGCCAGCTCAGGGGACGTGAACACTGAAGCTTTCTTT	NA	TRBV2	NA	TRBJ1-1
CSVKRGSSTDTQYF	TGCAGCGTTAAACGGGGCTCTAGCACAGATACGCAGTATTTT	NA	TRBV29-1	NA	TRBJ2-3
CASSEAGTVNQPQHF	TGTGCCAGCAGTGAAGCCGGGACAGTCAATCAGCCCCAGCATTTT	TRBD1	TRBV25-1	NA	TRBJ1-5
CASSPGTPSNQPQHF	TGTGCCAGCAGCCCGGGGACACCTAGCAATCAGCCCCAGCATTTT	NA	TRBV27	NA	TRBJ1-5
CASSTEGFYGYTF	TGTGCCAGTAGTACGGAGGGGTTCTATGGCTACACCTTC	NA	TRBV19	few	TRBJ1-2
CASSEAGVPYGYTF	TGTGCCAGCAGTGAAGCGGGAGTCCCCTATGGCTACACCTTC	NA	TRBV2	few	TRBJ1-2
CSVGLAGGLYNEQFF	TGCAGCGTTGGACTAGCGGGAGGGCTCTACAATGAGCAGTTCTTC	TRBD2	TRBV29-1	NA	TRBJ2-1
CASSLTSLKHF	TGTGCCAGCAGCTTAACTTCCTTGAAACATTTT	NA	TRBV7-3	NA	TRBJ1-5
CASSAGTGNYEQYF	TGTGCCAGCAGCGCCGGGACAGGTAACTACGAGCAGTACTTC	TRBD1	TRBV2	NA	TRBJ2-7
CASSEEVGTYQPQHF	TGTGCCAGCAGTGAAGAAGTGGGGACTTATCAGCCCCAGCATTTT	NA	TRBV2	NA	TRBJ1-5
CASRTGREKLFF	TGTGCCAGCAGAACCGGCAGGGAAAAACTGTTTTTT	NA	TRBV27	NA	TRBJ1-4
CASSYSGSYNSPLHF	TGTGCCAGCAGTTACTCCGGGAGCTATAATTCACCCCTCCACTTT	NA	TRBV6-5	NA	TRBJ1-6
CASAAEAGELFF	TGTGCTAGTGCAGCGGAGGCCGGGGAGCTGTTTTTT	NA	TRBV12-5	few	TRBJ2-2
CASSLNGGARSYEQYF	TGTGCCAGCAGCTTAAACGGGGGGGCTCGGTCCTACGAGCAGTACTTC	TRBD2	TRBV7-3	NA	TRBJ2-7
CASSRRLAGVTDTQYF	TGTGCCAGCAGCCGGAGACTAGCGGGAGTCACGGATACGCAGTATTTT	TRBD2	TRBV5-6	NA	TRBJ2-3
CASSLQGTGNQPQHF	TGTGCCAGCAGTTTACAGGGGACTGGCAATCAGCCCCAGCATTTT	NA	TRBV28	NA	TRBJ1-5
CASSSGTSNEQFF	TGTGCCAGCAGCTCCGGGACTAGCAATGAGCAGTTCTTC	TRBD2	TRBV6-6	NA	TRBJ2-1
CASSPTEQGSPLHF	TGTGCCAGCTCACCTACAGAACAGGGATCACCCCTCCACTTT	NA	TRBV18	NA	TRBJ1-6
CASKDHGGKNIQYF	TGTGCCAGCAAGGACCACGGGGGCAAAAACATTCAGTACTTC	NA	TRBV2	NA	TRBJ2-4
CASSIRGPPQHF	TGTGCCAGTAGTATCCGGGGGCCGCCCCAGCATTTT	NA	TRBV19	few	TRBJ1-5
CASSRDRGGTDTQYF	TGTGCCAGCAGCCGAGACAGGGGTGGAACAGATACGCAGTATTTT	TRBD1	TRBV14	few	TRBJ2-3
CASSFGLAGSANTGELFF	TGCGCCAGCAGCTTTGGGCTAGCGGGATCCGCGAACACCGGGGAGCTGTTTTTT	TRBD2	TRBV5-1	NA	TRBJ2-2
CASSFNGLAGAWEETQYF	TGCGCCAGCAGCTTTAACGGGCTAGCGGGAGCCTGGGAAGAGACCCAGTACTTC	TRBD2	TRBV5-1	NA	TRBJ2-5
CASSSGQGGAYEQYF	TGTGCCAGCAGCTCAGGACAGGGGGGCGCCTACGAGCAGTACTTC	TRBD1	TRBV9	many	TRBJ2-7
CASSFGVGEQFF	TGTGCCAGCAGCTTTGGGGTAGGTGAGCAGTTCTTC	NA	TRBV7-3	NA	TRBJ2-1
CASLQALGTEAFF	TGTGCCAGCTTACAGGCGTTGGGAACTGAAGCTTTCTTT	NA	TRBV6-6	NA	TRBJ1-1
CASSLPGGLIEQFF	TGTGCCAGCAGTTTACCAGGGGGACTGATTGAGCAGTTCTTC	NA	TRBV27	NA	TRBJ2-1
CASSQDLRDRLSGANVLTF	TGCGCCAGCAGCCAAGATCTACGGGACCGTCTCTCTGGGGCCAACGTCCTGACTTTC	NA	TRBV4-1	NA	TRBJ2-6
CATSSLGPYSNQPQHF	TGTGCCACCAGCAGTCTGGGACCATATAGCAATCAGCCCCAGCATTTT	NA	TRBV15	NA	TRBJ1-5
CASSVETGVNEKLFF	TGTGCCAGCAGCGTCGAGACAGGGGTCAATGAAAAACTGTTTTTT	TRBD1	TRBV9	NA	TRBJ1-4
CASKRDQTYEQYF	TGTGCCAGCAAAAGGGACCAGACCTACGAGCAGTACTTC	NA	TRBV2	NA	TRBJ2-7
CASSPGLAGTTDTQYF	TGTGCCAGCAGTCCCGGACTAGCGGGGACTACAGATACGCAGTATTTT	TRBD2	TRBV2	NA	TRBJ2-3
CSVAEGYYGYTF	TGCAGCGTTGCTGAGGGGTACTATGGCTACACCTTC	NA	TRBV29-1	NA	TRBJ1-2